The T cell receptor (beta chain) under discussion was sequenced for a study of cytomegalovirus exposure and HLA in healthy donors (dated by TCRdb to about 2017). As for the study more broadly: An earlier analysis of approximately 640 of the donors reported approximately 300 Gb of sequence data and more than 90 million unique TCR beta sequences from approximately 180 million T cells. Four to six DR-DQ haplotypes were handled as single units for association and clustering, since linkage in the cohort was strong. The number of typed donors differed by locus: about 620-640 for A, B, C, DRB1 and DQB1; some 500 for DQA1; approximately 600 for DPA1; and 400 to 480 for DPB1. A later analysis re-examined previously published TCR beta repertoires from roughly 720 donors and added high-resolution HLA genotyping to investigate patterns of TCR occurrence. Among 300 to 500 genotyped donors of the cohort, an average of approximately 220,000 unique TCR beta nucleotide sequences was sequenced per donor, of which roughly 17% were non-productive. The study was designed to test whether signatures of past pathogen exposure could be identified by cataloging public T cell receptors. To predict cytomegalovirus infection status, the study brought together high-throughput TCR immunosequencing, statistical association of individual TCRs with disease status, and machine learning. Roughly 300 gigabases of sequencing data and roughly 80 million unique TCR sequences made up an early release that covered several hundred HLA-typed donors. A later genetic analysis used genome-wide SNP genotypes for about 55% of the 666 donors, treating that subset as a discovery cohort. Class I and class II HLA loci were covered by the typing at four-digit resolution. In the later analysis, no new phenotypic data were used to find candidate immune exposures; instead, reliance was placed on TCR beta sequences and their occurrence across donors. An earlier analysis of approximately 640 of the donors applied high-throughput TCR beta sequencing to assess whether each TCR beta V gene segment acted as functional or pseudogenic. Along with the approximately 700-subject first cohort, a separate validation cohort of approximately 110 different subjects was used. Using immunosequencing, the study profiled T cell repertoires from 500 to 800 subjects and related those repertoires to cytomegalovirus serostatus. Alongside the repertoire data, information on donor age, sex, ethnicity and CMV serostatus was compiled. All discovery cohort repertoires had been generated on a single sequencing platform. Among the approximately 420 genotyped donors, around 81% belonged to the genetic ancestry cluster associated with self-reported Caucasian donors. The study at large found these results: Several of the top co-occurrence clusters appeared to be linked to parvovirus B19, influenza, CMV and Epstein-Barr virus, according to a later analysis. The study listed over 150 TCR beta chains as associated with cytomegalovirus. In a later genetic analysis, a missense DCLRE1C variant was associated with V-gene and J-gene trimming of TCR beta chains, and the association was replicated in an independent cohort. In a later analysis, HLA-associated TCR beta chains were found to be more clonally expanded and to have lower generation probabilities than equally common non-associated chains. Most TCR sequences were seen in very few donors, while some public TCRs were found in many individuals. A later analysis found that most CMV-associated TCR beta chains appeared HLA-restricted, with HLA associations seemingly driven largely by CMV exposure. Some IMGT-functional V segments, including TRBV6-2 and TRBV6-3, could not be told apart with the 87-base-pair reads, so those segments were excluded. Because HLA typing was missing for some donors at each locus, association tests included only the typed subset. In vitro tests confirmed that a few of the cytomegalovirus-associated TCR beta chains recognize cytomegalovirus antigens. Because counts were too low, about 17 rarely observed V segments, including chromosome 9 orphons, were excluded from the earlier analysis of some 590 of the donors. Linkage disequilibrium might explain the correlated functional status among segregating V segments, but an unknown experimental factor could not be excluded. When HLA alleles, especially DR and DQ, strongly co-occurred, attributing TCR associations to individual alleles was difficult. The classifier was reported to diagnose cytomegalovirus status with high specificity and sensitivity in both the original and validation cohorts. A later analysis found that TCR association rates varied across HLA loci, with DRB1 alleles showing the most associated TCRs and HLA-C alleles the fewest. Roughly uniform sequencing depth across donors was assumed in presence/absence analyses, although this assumption may not hold. The authors suggested that the approach could potentially be generalized to other disease states and immunological phenotypes. A later genetic analysis reported fewer N-insertions in productive TCRs among donors in an Asian-associated ancestry cluster than the approximately 670-donor mean. The cohort was sequenced for TCR beta chains only, and without alpha or paired-chain data the features that could be detected were limited. A cluster of highly shared sequence variants was judged likely to represent a technical artifact of the sequencing pipeline. A further reported finding was that TCR beta sequences accurately predicted the HLA-A and HLA-B alleles for most subjects in the first cohort. An earlier analysis of approximately 500 of the donors showed that most TCR beta V segments appeared in productive rearrangements either about 87% or about 30% of the time, which broadly matched IMGT annotations. Immune exposure information for the cohort was limited to CMV serostatus. At a false discovery rate of 0.05, a later analysis linked 15,000 to 20,000 TCR beta sequences to specific HLA alleles.

Comments on this clone: Its antigen target is currently unknown. No base quality values were provided; no much bigger clone lies one nucleotide off.

The cohort was made up of 650 to 700 healthy bone marrow donors. At the time of sampling, every cohort member was nominally healthy, though immune exposures that went unrecorded were likely present. The donor was CMV seronegative and was included in the group of over 300 seronegative cohort members. A peripheral blood sample was provided by each donor, and peripheral blood mononuclear cells were used for TCR beta sequencing. Genomic DNA was extracted from the blood cell samples with the Qiagen DNeasy Blood Extraction Kit. Preparation of the library involved the immunoSEQ multiplex PCR assay. For the multiplex PCR, a mixture combining 60 forward primers for TCR Vbeta segments and 13 reverse primers for TCR Jbeta segments was used. Amplification of the CDR3 region of rearranged TCR beta genes was performed with a multiplex PCR assay on genomic DNA. The Illumina HiSeq System was used to sequence the amplified TCR beta libraries as 87-base-pair reads. Concerning the study's data processing: A later analysis counted some 74 million unique TCR beta chains across the 690 or so repertoires, and some 11 million of these chains were shared by at least two donors. Raw reads were error-corrected and collapsed into unique sequences with a nearest-neighbor algorithm that merged closely related sequences to remove PCR and sequencing errors. Alignment of CDR3 sequences to IMGT reference sequences was used to assign V, D and J gene segments. Each retained sequence needed at least a six-nucleotide match to both a V gene segment and a J gene segment. A rearrangement counted as productive if the CDR3 had no stop codons and remained in frame with V and J, and every other rearrangement counted as non-productive. Following IMGT convention, CDR3 was defined as the stretch from the second conserved V-encoded cysteine up to the conserved J-encoded phenylalanine. The earlier analysis of about 610 of the donors excluded any sequence lacking an unambiguous match to a single V gene segment. In an earlier analysis of some 590 of the donors, V segments were called functional above 56.7% productive rearrangements and were called segregating when the between-donor standard deviation exceeded 5%. A statistical classification framework was built for diagnosing cytomegalovirus status from the catalog of TCR beta chain sequences. A later analysis assigned V and J genes by comparing TCR nucleotide sequences with IMGT/GENE-DB human TR gene sequences. In a later analysis, CDR3 sequences and most-parsimonious VDJ recombination scenarios were assigned using the TCRdist pipeline. A later analysis defined each TCR beta chain by its CDR3 amino acid sequence plus V-gene family, and excluded reads lacking a unique V-gene family. In a later analysis, a few hundred highly shared, low-generation-probability nucleotide sequences were removed to address suspected cross-contamination and a sequencing artifact. A later analysis calculated a clonal expansion index for each public chain from normalized within-repertoire ranks of inferred template counts. Generation probabilities in a later analysis came from a VDJ recombination model fitted to out-of-frame rearrangements, and those results were checked against IGoR. In a later analysis, TCR-TCR, TCR-HLA and TCR-CMV co-occurrence was scored with hypergeometric tests, and a repertoire-size bias correction was applied to TCR pairs. To estimate false discovery rates, a later analysis permuted the HLA or CMV assignments 20 times. In a later analysis, co-occurring TCRs were grouped with DBSCAN, and TCRdist sequence similarity was added when clustering was performed within HLA-allele-positive subsets. For co-occurrence clustering, repertoires with fewer than 30,000 or more than 120,000 public chains were excluded, along with five repertoires with anomalous nucleotide sharing. In TCRdb, the immuneACCESS table is reduced to in-frame sequences with V and J assigned. These tables do not hold every clone; where another copy was compared, an unresolved V gene accounts for under half, and the others remain unexplained. V and J calls and clone size follow that table, whereas D and trimming were derived from the DNA. The sample table contains 80,000 to 100,000 clones; only one count was recorded for around 77% of them. In total, the top ten clones hold roughly 3% of the sample.

CDR1 and CDR2, per the germline V gene, are MDHEN and SYDVKM. V and J are truncated by 6 bases and 2 bases respectively, leaving an intervening sequence of 20 bases. The CDR3 numbers 16 residues from cysteine through phenylalanine. The entry retains the CDR3 DNA only, 48 bases that are in frame from base 1. The sequence links TRBV28 to TRBJ2-7; TRBD1 is perhaps the D gene, given 5 matching bases. The source material was PBMCs. This sequence was found in a man aged 40-49 years in good health and CMV-seronegative. Here the CDR3 is given as CASSFARTTTTYEQYF. The base sequence is TGTGCCAGCAGCTTTGCCCGGACAACCACAACCTACGAGCAGTACTTC.